This T cell receptor beta chain was documented in a study of cytomegalovirus exposure and HLA in healthy donors. Points from the study as a whole: What TCR beta sequences reportedly achieved was accurate prediction of HLA-A and HLA-B alleles in most subjects. The classifier, whose performance was assessed in both the original and validation cohorts, reportedly diagnosed cytomegalovirus status with high specificity and sensitivity. Data from an earlier analysis indicated that most TCR beta V segments were productive either about 87% or about 30% of the time. In a later analysis, HLA-associated beta chains showed higher expansion and lower generation probabilities than comparable chains.

V shed 2 bases and J 2 bases; nucleotides not matched to a gene: 5. The germline gives CDR1 SGDLS, CDR2 YYNGEE. There are 17 residues in the CDR3. Notes on this clone: The antigen remains unidentified.

The PCR ran on 60 Vbeta and 13 Jbeta primers. The assay was immunoSEQ multiplex PCR, and TCRdb's table has in-frame clones only and misses some. The sample yields about 210,000 clones, over 65% seen once. The rearrangement joins TRBV9 to TRBJ2-1; 12 nucleotides align to TRBD1. Sequenced material: PBMCs. This clonotype was obtained from a man aged 35-49 years in good health and CMV-seropositive. This CDR3 is CASSVTGQGATYNEQFF. CDR3 bases: TGTGCCAGCAGCGTGACGGGACAGGGGGCCACCTACAATGAGCAGTTCTTC.